What follows are 14 T cell receptor beta chains derived from one specimen sequenced in a study of blood T cell repertoires in COVID-19 (dated by TCRdb to about 2020). Library creation used the immunoSEQ multiplex PCR assay. Imported from immuneACCESS, the table was reduced by TCRdb to in-frame sequences with V and J called. These copies leave out some clones; in studies compared against another copy, an unresolved V gene accounts for under half, and the cause of the remainder is not known. The table for this sample lists approximately 310,000 clones; about 87% of them were counted only once. The ten largest account for around 7.8% of the sample. The sample comprised peripheral blood. These receptors originate from a woman between 45 and 65 years old who had recovered from COVID-19.

The rearrangement uses TRBV6-2 or TRBV6-3 and TRBJ2-2; possibly TRBD1 for D (6 bases). Germline CDR1 MNHEY, CDR2 SVGEGT. The V end was cut by 6 bases, the J end by 4 bases, with 21 bases between. The CDR3 has 17 residues. In DNA, the CDR3 is TGTGCCAGCAGCCGCTCCTACAGGGCCCGGGGCACCGGGGAGCTGTTTTTT. This codes for CASSRSYRARGTGELFF.

The chain has TRBV6-2 or TRBV6-3 and TRBJ2-1; no clear D. Germline CDR1 reads MNHEY; CDR2 reads SVGEGT. The CDR3 sequence is 13 residues long. V lost 4 bases and J 6 bases, leaving 10 bases between the germline ends. The CDR3 coding sequence is TGTGCCAGCAGTTTGCTAGAGACCAATGAGCAGTTCTTC. Translated, it gives CASSLLETNEQFF.

The chain couples TRBV28 to TRBJ2-1; possible D gene TRBD2, 7 bases. The CDR3 length is 14 residues. The V gene lost 8 bases and the J gene lost 9 bases, with 20 bases spanning the gap. Germline V CDR1 and CDR2: MDHEN, SYDVKM. CDR3 protein: CASAGGQGWREQFF. In nucleotides, the CDR3 is TGTGCCAGCGCCGGGGGGCAGGGGTGGCGTGAGCAGTTCTTC.

In its sample, this clone was seen a few times. The chain joins TRBV18 to TRBJ2-7; D is uncertain. The germline gives CDR1 KGHSH, CDR2 LQKENI. Trimming took 3 bases from V and 3 from J, leaving 12 bases between them. The CDR3 extends over 14 amino acids. The CDR3 DNA reads as TGTGCCAGCTCACCTGGAGACTCAATCTACGAGCAGTACTTC. It is translated as CASSPGDSIYEQYF.

V is TRBV6-5 and J is TRBJ1-5; perhaps TRBD1 as D (6 bases). The germline V gene has CDR1 MNHEY and CDR2 SVGAGI. This CDR3 is built from 13 residues. The V and J ends lost 6 bases and 3 bases respectively, with 9 bases between them. The CDR3 sequence is CASRDSNNQPQHF. The DNA for the CDR3 is TGTGCCAGCAGGGACAGCAACAATCAGCCCCAGCATTTT.

This sequence joins TRBV7-2 and TRBJ2-7, with 8 bases fitting TRBD1. The CDR3 is 15 residues long. The J segment lost 4 bases and the V segment lost 5 bases, leaving 10 bases of the junction unmatched. Per the germline V gene, CDR1 is SGHTA and CDR2 is FQGNSA. The CDR3 DNA follows: TGTGCCAGCAGCGATACAGGGGGTGGTCGGTACGAGCAGTACTTC. As protein: CASSDTGGGRYEQYF.

This chain joins TRBV12-5 and TRBJ1-1; D perhaps matches TRBD1 (5 bases). V lost 7 bases and J lost 3, with 12 bases in between. Germline V gene lookup returns CDR1 LGHNT and CDR2 FRNRAP. This CDR3 has 13 residues. The CDR3 here is CASAFAGDTEAFF. The CDR3 nucleotides read TGTGCTAGTGCTTTCGCGGGGGACACTGAAGCTTTCTTT. Together with reference TRBV12-5 and TRBJ1-1, the CDR3 gives the full variable domain: DARVTQTPRHKVTEMGQEVTMRCQPILGHNTVFWYRQTMMQGLELLAYFRNRAPLDDSGMPKDRFSAEMPDATLATLKIQPSEPRDSAVYFCASAFAGDTEAFFGQGTRLTVV.

The chain combines TRBV11-1 with TRBJ2-4; no reliable D call. Germline CDR1 and CDR2: SGHAT and FQDESV (reference sequence). The CDR3 covers 12 residues. Trimming removed 5 bases at V and 10 bases at J, with 12 bases between. CDR3 residues: CASSPRGRIQYF. The CDR3 DNA follows: TGTGCCAGCAGCCCTAGAGGAAGGATTCAGTACTTC.

The genes are TRBV27 and TRBJ2-7, with TRBD1 as a possible D gene (6 bases). Trimming stripped 6 bases from V and 3 bases from J, with 9 bases between. The CDR3 consists of 12 residues. CDR1 MNHEY and CDR2 SMNVEV come from the germline V gene (reference sequence). CDR3 sequence reads: CASRGHGYEQYF. The CDR3 DNA reads TGTGCCAGCAGGGGACATGGCTACGAGCAGTACTTC.

With respect to this clone: The sample has other DNA sequences that encode this CDR3 too. The V gene is TRBV18, the J gene TRBJ1-1, with 8 bases lining up with TRBD1. The CDR3 consists of 15 residues. With 6 bases clipped from V and 0 bases from J, the junction kept 6 bases outside the gene matches. The germline CDR1 and CDR2 sequences are KGHSH and LQKENI. The DNA for the CDR3 is TGTGCCAGCTCGTCCGGGACAGGAGTGAACACTGAAGCTTTCTTT. Translated, it gives CASSSGTGVNTEAFF.

CDR3: CASSSGQGAFPPLHF. DNA for the CDR3: TGCGCCAGCAGCTCGGGACAGGGGGCTTTTCCACCCCTCCACTTT. The chain combines TRBV5-1 with TRBJ1-6, with TRBD1 matching over 12 bases. The CDR3 runs to 15 residues. After removal of 3 bases from V and 11 bases from J, the junction contained 6 bases not matched to a gene. Germline V gives CDR1 SGHRS, CDR2 YFSETQ.

The genes are TRBV18 and TRBJ1-6, with TRBD1 matching 9 bases. The trim removed 2 bases at V and 9 bases at J, leaving 5 bases unmatched. CDR1 and CDR2 (germline): KGHSH, LQKENI. CDR3 size: 15 residues. CDR3 loop: CASSPGTGISSPLHF. In DNA form, the CDR3 reads TGTGCCAGCTCACCAGGGACAGGGATAAGTTCACCCCTCCACTTT. The entire variable domain, with the rest obtained from reference TRBV18 and TRBJ1-6, is as follows: NAGVMQNPRHLVRRRGQEARLRCSPMKGHSHVYWYRQLPEEGLKFMVYLQKENIIDESGMPKERFSAEFPKEGPSILRIQQVVRGDSAAYFCASSPGTGISSPLHFGNGTRLTVT.

This chain connects TRBV3-1 (or the pseudogene TRBV3-2) to TRBJ2-7; 9 bases match TRBD1. The V and J ends lost 3 bases and 6 bases, in that order; junction bases with no gene match: 9. The CDR3 is made up of 15 amino acids. Germline V lookup: CDR1 LGHDT, CDR2 YNNKEL (reference sequence). The CDR3 sequence is CASSHAGTGQGEQYF. CDR3 sequence (DNA): TGTGCCAGCAGCCATGCCGGGACAGGGCAGGGCGAGCAGTACTTC.

With respect to this clone: One base away lies a much larger clone, so this may be a sequencing read error. The identical CDR3 is also encoded by other nucleotide sequences in the sample. V is TRBV12-3 or TRBV12-4 and J is TRBJ2-7; weak D call: TRBD1 (6 bases). V gave up 6 bases and J gave up 4 bases, with 10 bases separating them. There are 12 residues in the CDR3. The CDR3 DNA is TGTGCCAGCAGCCCCGGACAGTACGAGCAGTACTTC. It encodes CASSPGQYEQYF.